The 18 T cell receptor beta chains below come from one sample, sequenced in a study of blood T cell repertoires in COVID-19. Profiled with immunoSEQ multiplex PCR; TCRdb holds only in-frame clones, not every one. The sample lists approximately 250,000 clones; 70% to 90% were seen once. The specimen sequenced was PBMCs or T cells enriched from blood (not recorded which). Receptor source: a woman between 25 and 40 years old with acute COVID-19.

The V call is TRBV19, the J call TRBJ2-3; TRBD1 aligns across 10 bases. CDR1 LNHDA and CDR2 SQIVND come from the germline V gene (reference sequence). V lost 3 bases to trimming and J lost 6 bases; unmatched junction nucleotides: 0. This CDR3 comprises 13 residues. CDR3 amino acids: CASSMGQGDTQYF. The CDR3 DNA sequence: TGTGCCAGTAGTATGGGACAGGGGGATACGCAGTATTTT.

This clone was observed a handful of times. This sequence joins TRBV21-1 and TRBJ2-3; the table's D call of TRBD2 was not tested on the DNA. TRBV21-1 is a listed pseudogene. CDR3 size: 23 residues. The CDR3 loop reads CASSATHPVAGGPDYYGTDTQYF. The CDR3 DNA follows: TGTGCCAGCAGCGCGACTCATCCAGTAGCGGGAGGGCCGGATTACTACGGCACAGATACGCAGTATTTT.

J is TRBJ2-1 and V is TRBV27, with 11 bases matching TRBD2. Trimming took 2 bases from V and 7 from J; bases not matched to a gene: 7. CDR1 and CDR2 from the germline V gene are MNHEY and SMNVEV (reference sequence). The CDR3 is 16 amino acids. CDR3 nucleotide sequence: TGTGCCAGCAGTTTAAAGGGACTAGCGGCCTGGAATGAGCAGTTCTTC. This encodes CASSLKGLAAWNEQFF.

The genes are TRBV24-1 and TRBJ2-1; TRBD2 matches at 8 bases. CDR1 and CDR2 (germline): KGHDR, SFDVKD. The V gene end was trimmed by 4 bases and the J gene end by 0 bases; junction bases not matched to a gene: 4. The CDR3 has 16 amino acids. The DNA for the CDR3 is TGTGCCACCAGTGACCAACTAGCGGACTCCTACAATGAGCAGTTCTTC. This codes for CATSDQLADSYNEQFF.

The rearrangement joins TRBV30 to TRBJ2-7; 9 bases match TRBD2. This CDR3 has 16 residues. CDR1 GTSNPN and CDR2 SVGIG come from the germline V gene (reference sequence). The V gene end was trimmed by 0 bases and the J gene end by 2 bases; junction bases not matched to a gene: 8. CDR3 in DNA: TGTGCCTGGAGTGTACAAGCGGGAGGAGGGGCCTACGAGCAGTACTTC. It specifies CAWSVQAGGGAYEQYF.

The sample holds one count of this clone. This chain links TRBV9 with TRBJ2-3, with 11 bases lining up with TRBD2. This CDR3 spans 16 amino acids. CDR1 is SGDLS, CDR2 YYNGEE, per germline. The V segment lost 3 bases and the J segment 6 bases; nucleotides outside the gene matches: 9. The CDR3 coding sequence is TGTGCCAGCAGCGCAGGGCCTAGCGGGAGGTGGGATACGCAGTATTTT. Its translation: CASSAGPSGRWDTQYF.

The chain recombines TRBV7-2 with TRBJ2-1; 10 bases align to TRBD2. V shed 3 bases, J shed 5 bases, and the junction held 10 bases outside the gene matches. Germline V CDR1 and CDR2: SGHTA, FQGNSA. There are 17 residues in the CDR3. The CDR3 DNA follows: TGTGCCAGCAGCTTCTCCGGACTAGCGGCCAGAAACAATGAGCAGTTCTTC. Its translation: CASSFSGLAARNNEQFF.

The gene calls are TRBV6-5 and TRBJ1-5; the D gene is possibly TRBD1 (5 bases). The V end was cut by 2 bases, the J end by 6 bases, with 8 bases between. Germline CDR1 MNHEY, CDR2 SVGAGI. The CDR3 is 13 amino acids. The CDR3 DNA sequence: TGTGCCAGCAGTTACAGGGGCGGTCAGCCCCAGCATTTT. Protein sequence: CASSYRGGQPQHF.

The chain carries TRBV4-2 and TRBJ1-5, with a weak D call TRBD1 (6 bases). The CDR3 length is 16 residues. Trimming shortened V by 2 bases and J by 6 bases, and 17 bases separated the two germline ends. CDR1 LGHNA and CDR2 YNFKEQ come from the germline V gene. The CDR3 loop reads CASSQHTGGAFQPQHF. As DNA, the CDR3 is TGTGCCAGCAGCCAACATACGGGGGGGGCATTTCAGCCCCAGCATTTT.

The sample holds one count of this clone. The chain carries TRBV2 and TRBJ1-1, with 7 nucleotides matching TRBD1. The V and J ends lost 6 bases and 3 bases, in that order; junction bases with no gene match: 10. CDR3 size: 15 residues. Germline V lookup: CDR1 SNHLY, CDR2 FYNNEI. The CDR3, as DNA: TGTGCCAGCAGCGTGGGCGGGACAGAGTACACTGAAGCTTTCTTT. Protein product: CASSVGGTEYTEAFF. The variable domain in full, completed from reference TRBV2 and TRBJ1-1, reads EPEVTQTPSHQVTQMGQEVILRCVPISNHLYFYWYRQILGQKVEFLVSFYNNEISEKSEIFDDQFSVERPDGSNFTLKIRSTKLEDSAMYFCASSVGGTEYTEAFFGQGTRLTVV.

The chain has TRBV11-2 and TRBJ2-7, with 10 nucleotides matching TRBD1. V gave up 8 bases and J gave up 0 bases; unmatched junction bases: 13. The germline V gene encodes CDR1 SGHAT and CDR2 FQNNGV. This CDR3 comprises 17 residues. CDR3 protein: CASAVTSGTGASYEQYF. DNA of the CDR3: TGTGCCAGCGCCGTCACATCCGGGACAGGGGCCTCCTACGAGCAGTACTTC.

The rearrangement uses TRBV27 and TRBJ2-3, with TRBD2 matching 7 bases. The V and J ends lost 9 bases and 5 bases, in that order; junction bases with no gene match: 14. The germline gives CDR1 MNHEY, CDR2 SMNVEV (reference sequence). The CDR3 has 15 amino acids. CDR3 DNA: TGTGCCAGTTCCCTGGGGAGGGATCGGGTAGATACGCAGTATTTT. It codes for CASSLGRDRVDTQYF.

The chain recombines TRBV6-2 or TRBV6-3 with TRBJ2-5, with 7 positions matching TRBD1. This CDR3 has 18 amino acids. Germline V lookup: CDR1 MNHEY, CDR2 SVGEGT. Germline trimming cut 4 bases from V and 0 bases from J; bases unmatched to any gene: 14. The CDR3 sequence: CASSSGIRGLTYQETQYF. CDR3 DNA: TGTGCCAGCAGTTCGGGCATCAGGGGGTTAACCTACCAAGAGACCCAGTACTTC.

The chain uses TRBV30 and TRBJ1-6, with TRBD1 identical over 9 bases. Trimming took 2 bases from V and 6 from J; bases not matched to a gene: 11. This CDR3 contains 17 residues. In germline, CDR1 is GTSNPN, CDR2 SVGIG (reference sequence). The CDR3 DNA reads as TGTGCCTGGAGTTCCACCCGGACAGGGGCTATTAATTCACCCCTCCACTTT. Translating it yields CAWSSTRTGAINSPLHF.

V is TRBV4-2 and J is TRBJ2-1; 9 bases fit TRBD2. V trimming: 2 bases; J trimming: 6 bases; junction bases outside the gene matches: 5. Germline assignment: CDR1 LGHNA and CDR2 YNFKEQ. The CDR3 has 15 residues. The CDR3 DNA sequence: TGTGCCAGCAGCCAAATAGCGGGAGACCGCAATGAGCAGTTCTTC. This translates into CASSQIAGDRNEQFF.

This rearrangement joins TRBV5-6 to TRBJ1-1; no reliable D call. V was trimmed by 4 bases and J by 2 bases, leaving 9 bases between them. The germline V gene encodes CDR1 SGHDT and CDR2 YYEEEE. The CDR3 runs 13 residues. CDR3 loop: CASSRDENTEAFF. The CDR3 DNA reads as TGTGCCAGCAGCCGGGATGAAAACACTGAAGCTTTCTTT.

CDR3 nucleotides: TGTGCCAGCGCAACAGGGGGGACTAATAGCAATCAGCCCCAGCATTTT. Encoded protein: CASATGGTNSNQPQHF. The genes are TRBV27 and TRBJ1-5, with 8 bases that match TRBD1. With V trimmed by 8 bases and J by 0 bases, 9 bases remained unmatched. This CDR3 comprises 16 residues. Germline V gene lookup returns CDR1 MNHEY and CDR2 SMNVEV (reference sequence).

The J gene is TRBJ2-7, the V gene TRBV6-2 or TRBV6-3; D is unresolved. The CDR3 runs 15 residues. CDR1 and CDR2 (germline): MNHEY, SVGEGT. Trimming removed 6 bases at V and 9 bases at J, with 24 bases between. In DNA, the CDR3 is TGTGCCAGCAGCCCCCAGCGTATCCCACTTACGGGGCAGTACTTC. It encodes CASSPQRIPLTGQYF.